These 3 T cell receptor beta chains were sequenced from one sample in a study of T-cell reconstitution after alpha-beta-depleted transplantation in children. Unique molecular identifiers were used to barcode this TCRbeta library. TCRdb analysed the PCR reads with MiXCR anew, one entry per CDR3 protein. The table includes 300,000 to 350,000 distinct CDR3 sequences, 23% detected once. Sequenced here: PBMCs, mostly from graft donor cells, sampled 180 days after TCRalphabeta/CD19-depleted stem cell transplant. Every receptor here comes from a male patient younger than 18 who had a stem cell transplant for acute lymphoblastic leukemia, so the T cells may come from the graft donor.

This clonotype appeared once. This chain connects TRBV7-3 to TRBJ2-1; 12 bases are shared with TRBD2. CDR3 length equals 16 residues. J was trimmed by 12 bases and V by 7 bases; bases with no gene match: 16. Looked up from germline, CDR1 is SGHTA and CDR2 is FQGTGA. The CDR3 reads CASNLGRLAGAPVQFF. The CDR3 bases are TGTGCCAGCAACTTGGGACGACTAGCGGGAGCTCCTGTGCAGTTCTTC. The full variable domain, with the rest looked up from reference TRBV7-3 and TRBJ2-1, is GAGVSQTPSNKVTEKGKYVELRCDPISGHTALYWYRQSLGQGPEFLIYFQGTGAADDSGLPNDRFFAVRPEGSVSTLKIQRTERGDSAVYLCASNLGRLAGAPVQFFGPGTRLTVL.

The J gene is TRBJ2-1, the V gene TRBV12-3 or TRBV12-4, with D unresolved. V gave up 3 bases and J gave up 2 bases, with 14 bases separating them. The CDR3 contains 16 residues. CDR3 nucleotides: TGTGCCAGCAGTTTTCCCAGCGTGATTACCTACAATGAGCAGTTCTTC. Protein: CASSFPSVITYNEQFF.

This chain links TRBV25-1 with TRBJ1-2; TRBD1 is a possible D gene (6 bases). Trimming pared 3 bases from V and 6 bases from J, leaving 8 bases between. Germline CDR1 is MGHDK and CDR2 is SYGVNS. The CDR3 length is 12 residues. The CDR3: CASSEYRDGYTF. The CDR3 DNA reads as TGTGCCAGCAGTGAGTACAGGGATGGCTACACCTTC.